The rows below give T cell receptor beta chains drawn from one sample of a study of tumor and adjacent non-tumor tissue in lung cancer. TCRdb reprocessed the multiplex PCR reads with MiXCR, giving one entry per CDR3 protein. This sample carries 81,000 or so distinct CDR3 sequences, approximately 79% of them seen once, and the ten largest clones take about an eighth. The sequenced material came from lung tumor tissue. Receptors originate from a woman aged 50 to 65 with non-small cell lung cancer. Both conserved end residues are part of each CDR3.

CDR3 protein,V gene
CASSLRTGINTEAFF,TRBV19
CANSLDRVNSGANVLTF,TRBV28
CASMVQGSAYNEQFF,TRBV6-6
CASSQELGNTRKLFF,TRBV14
CTSSPGEGWETQYF,TRBV12-3/TRBV12-4
CATSKARSRSYNEQLF,TRBV24-1
CASSYPGGPSEANVQTF,TRBV6-6
CAGSYFAGMAATFYNEQFF,TRBV6-6
CATSDPASGQYF,TRBV6-1
CGSSHSGQGIHYNEHFF,TRBV4-1
CSTQTGLRADTQYF,TRBV29-1
CSANLGQDHNEQFF,TRBV20-1
CSVVRGDRTGTQYF,TRBV29-1
CASSLGRNSEELFF,TRBV5-6
CASSQAFGRWRFYKQYF,TRBV4-1
CASTQGQRLKQYF,TRBV4-3
CTARQPGRTGNSVSNQPQHF,TRBV20-1
CASSRGLYRGNTEALF,TRBV4-1
CASTLEALSTHTQYF,TRBV12-3/TRBV12-4
CSAGRTGSYKQYF,TRBV20-1
CASSLRIGGVDTQYF,TRBV11-2
CASSNSFWDRDQETQYF,TRBV6-2/TRBV6-3
CSIDNGLMNTEAFF,TRBV29-1
CASNSQGMDGYRF,TRBV6-2/TRBV6-3
CGSSLWTGVGIQYF,TRBV28
CSVVRDRSTDTQYF,TRBV29-1
CASTWTGNQPQHF,TRBV6-1
CASSQNGGRIYNEQFF,TRBV4-3
CASSVFLAGVDEQFF,TRBV11-1
CASSQNLYMVGTEAFF,TRBV4-1
CTSSGRGFVQPQHF,TRBV5-5
CVSSQAKRNGQETQNF,TRBV4-1